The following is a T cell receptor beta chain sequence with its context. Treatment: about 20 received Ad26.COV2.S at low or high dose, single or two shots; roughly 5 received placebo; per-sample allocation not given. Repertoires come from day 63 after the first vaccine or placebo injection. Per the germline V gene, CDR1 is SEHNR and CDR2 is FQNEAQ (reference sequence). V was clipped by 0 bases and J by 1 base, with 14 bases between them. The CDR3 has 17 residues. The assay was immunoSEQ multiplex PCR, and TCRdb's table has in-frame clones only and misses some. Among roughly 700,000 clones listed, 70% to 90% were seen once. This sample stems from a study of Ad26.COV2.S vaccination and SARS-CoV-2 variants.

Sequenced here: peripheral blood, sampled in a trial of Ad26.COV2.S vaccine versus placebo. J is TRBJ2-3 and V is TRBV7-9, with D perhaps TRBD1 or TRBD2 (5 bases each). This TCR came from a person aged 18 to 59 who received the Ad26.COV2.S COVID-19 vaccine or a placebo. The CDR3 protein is CASSLAASGTGTDTQYF. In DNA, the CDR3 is TGTGCCAGCAGCTTAGCGGCATCTGGGACCGGCACAGATACGCAGTATTTT.